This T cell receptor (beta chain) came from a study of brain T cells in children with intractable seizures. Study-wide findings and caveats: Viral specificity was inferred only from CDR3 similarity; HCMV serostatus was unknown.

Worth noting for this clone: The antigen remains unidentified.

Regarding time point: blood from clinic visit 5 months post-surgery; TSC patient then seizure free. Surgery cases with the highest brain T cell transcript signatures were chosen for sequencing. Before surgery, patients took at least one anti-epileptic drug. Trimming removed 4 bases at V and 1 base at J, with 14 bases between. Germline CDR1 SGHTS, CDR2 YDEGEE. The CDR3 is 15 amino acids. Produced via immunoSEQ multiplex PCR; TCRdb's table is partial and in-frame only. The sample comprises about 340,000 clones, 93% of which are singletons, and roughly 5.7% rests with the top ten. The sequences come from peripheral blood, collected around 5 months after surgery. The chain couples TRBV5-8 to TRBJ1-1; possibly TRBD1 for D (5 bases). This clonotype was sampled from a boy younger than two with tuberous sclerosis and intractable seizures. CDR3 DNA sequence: TGTGCCAGCAGCCCTCAGGCAGGGCGGAACACTGAAGCTTTCTTT. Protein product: CASSPQAGRNTEAFF.